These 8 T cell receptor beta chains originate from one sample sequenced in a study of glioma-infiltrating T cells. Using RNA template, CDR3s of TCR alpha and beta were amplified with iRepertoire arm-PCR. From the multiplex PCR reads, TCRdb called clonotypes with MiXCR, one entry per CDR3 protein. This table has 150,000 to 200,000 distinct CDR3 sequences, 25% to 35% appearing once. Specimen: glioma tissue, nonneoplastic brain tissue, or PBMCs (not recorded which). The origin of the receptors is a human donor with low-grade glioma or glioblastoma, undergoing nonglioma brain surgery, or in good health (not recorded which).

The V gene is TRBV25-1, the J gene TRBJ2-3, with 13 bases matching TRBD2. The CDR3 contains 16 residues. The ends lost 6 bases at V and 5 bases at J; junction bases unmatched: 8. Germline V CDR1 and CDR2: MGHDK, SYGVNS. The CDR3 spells CASRLAGGVVKDTQYF. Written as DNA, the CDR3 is TGTGCCAGCAGACTAGCGGGAGGGGTAGTTAAAGATACGCAGTATTTT.

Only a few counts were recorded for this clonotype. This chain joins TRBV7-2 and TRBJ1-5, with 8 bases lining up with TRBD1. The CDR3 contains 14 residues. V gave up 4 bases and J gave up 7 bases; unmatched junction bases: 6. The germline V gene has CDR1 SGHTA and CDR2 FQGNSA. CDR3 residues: CASSSTGGGQPQHF. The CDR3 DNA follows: TGTGCCAGCAGCTCCACAGGGGGGGGACAGCCCCAGCATTTT. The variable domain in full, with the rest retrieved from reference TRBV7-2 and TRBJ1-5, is GAGVSQSPSNKVTEKGKDVELRCDPISGHTALYWYRQSLGQGLEFLIYFQGNSAPDKSGLPSDRFSAERTGGSVSTLTIQRTQQEDSAVYLCASSSTGGGQPQHFGDGTRLSIL.

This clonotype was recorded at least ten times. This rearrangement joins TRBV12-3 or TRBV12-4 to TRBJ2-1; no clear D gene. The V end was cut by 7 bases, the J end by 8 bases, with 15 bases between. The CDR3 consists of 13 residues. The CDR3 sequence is CASTSLSLHEQFF. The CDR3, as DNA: TGTGCCAGCACTTCTCTTAGTCTACATGAGCAGTTCTTC.

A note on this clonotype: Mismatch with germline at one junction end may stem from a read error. In nucleotides, the CDR3 is TGTACCAGCAGTTTATCTGGGACACGCTACGCGCAGTACTTC. This gives the protein CTSSLSGTRYAQYF. The chain combines TRBV28 with TRBJ2-7; tentative D call: TRBD1 (6 bases). The CDR3 totals 14 residues. Germline assignment: CDR1 MDHEN and CDR2 SYDVKM.

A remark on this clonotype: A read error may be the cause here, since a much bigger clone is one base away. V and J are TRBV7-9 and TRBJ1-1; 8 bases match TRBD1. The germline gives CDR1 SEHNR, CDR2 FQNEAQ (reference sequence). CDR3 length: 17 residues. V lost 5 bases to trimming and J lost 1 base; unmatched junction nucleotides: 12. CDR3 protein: CASSLIIGQGANTEAFF. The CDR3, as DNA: TGTGCCAGCAGCCTAATTATCGGGCAGGGGGCGAACACTGAAGCTTTCTTT.

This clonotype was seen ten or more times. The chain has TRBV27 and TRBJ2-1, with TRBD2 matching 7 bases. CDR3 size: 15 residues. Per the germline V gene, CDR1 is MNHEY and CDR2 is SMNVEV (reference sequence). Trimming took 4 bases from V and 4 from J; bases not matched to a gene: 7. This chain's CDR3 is CASSSPSGTYNEQFF. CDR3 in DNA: TGTGCCAGCAGTTCCCCTAGCGGAACTTACAATGAGCAGTTCTTC.

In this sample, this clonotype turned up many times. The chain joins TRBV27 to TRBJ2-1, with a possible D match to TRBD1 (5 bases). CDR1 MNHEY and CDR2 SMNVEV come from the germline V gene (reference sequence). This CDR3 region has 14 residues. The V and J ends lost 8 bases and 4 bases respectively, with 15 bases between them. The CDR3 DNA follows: TGTGCCAGCGGAAATACTGACAGTTACAATGAGCAGTTCTTC. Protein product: CASGNTDSYNEQFF.

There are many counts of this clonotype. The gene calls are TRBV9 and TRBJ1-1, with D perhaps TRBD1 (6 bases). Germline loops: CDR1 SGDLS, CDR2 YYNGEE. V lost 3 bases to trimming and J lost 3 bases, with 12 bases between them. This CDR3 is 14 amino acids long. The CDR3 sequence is CASSAQGSHTEAFF. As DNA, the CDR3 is TGTGCCAGCAGCGCACAGGGATCCCACACTGAAGCTTTCTTT.